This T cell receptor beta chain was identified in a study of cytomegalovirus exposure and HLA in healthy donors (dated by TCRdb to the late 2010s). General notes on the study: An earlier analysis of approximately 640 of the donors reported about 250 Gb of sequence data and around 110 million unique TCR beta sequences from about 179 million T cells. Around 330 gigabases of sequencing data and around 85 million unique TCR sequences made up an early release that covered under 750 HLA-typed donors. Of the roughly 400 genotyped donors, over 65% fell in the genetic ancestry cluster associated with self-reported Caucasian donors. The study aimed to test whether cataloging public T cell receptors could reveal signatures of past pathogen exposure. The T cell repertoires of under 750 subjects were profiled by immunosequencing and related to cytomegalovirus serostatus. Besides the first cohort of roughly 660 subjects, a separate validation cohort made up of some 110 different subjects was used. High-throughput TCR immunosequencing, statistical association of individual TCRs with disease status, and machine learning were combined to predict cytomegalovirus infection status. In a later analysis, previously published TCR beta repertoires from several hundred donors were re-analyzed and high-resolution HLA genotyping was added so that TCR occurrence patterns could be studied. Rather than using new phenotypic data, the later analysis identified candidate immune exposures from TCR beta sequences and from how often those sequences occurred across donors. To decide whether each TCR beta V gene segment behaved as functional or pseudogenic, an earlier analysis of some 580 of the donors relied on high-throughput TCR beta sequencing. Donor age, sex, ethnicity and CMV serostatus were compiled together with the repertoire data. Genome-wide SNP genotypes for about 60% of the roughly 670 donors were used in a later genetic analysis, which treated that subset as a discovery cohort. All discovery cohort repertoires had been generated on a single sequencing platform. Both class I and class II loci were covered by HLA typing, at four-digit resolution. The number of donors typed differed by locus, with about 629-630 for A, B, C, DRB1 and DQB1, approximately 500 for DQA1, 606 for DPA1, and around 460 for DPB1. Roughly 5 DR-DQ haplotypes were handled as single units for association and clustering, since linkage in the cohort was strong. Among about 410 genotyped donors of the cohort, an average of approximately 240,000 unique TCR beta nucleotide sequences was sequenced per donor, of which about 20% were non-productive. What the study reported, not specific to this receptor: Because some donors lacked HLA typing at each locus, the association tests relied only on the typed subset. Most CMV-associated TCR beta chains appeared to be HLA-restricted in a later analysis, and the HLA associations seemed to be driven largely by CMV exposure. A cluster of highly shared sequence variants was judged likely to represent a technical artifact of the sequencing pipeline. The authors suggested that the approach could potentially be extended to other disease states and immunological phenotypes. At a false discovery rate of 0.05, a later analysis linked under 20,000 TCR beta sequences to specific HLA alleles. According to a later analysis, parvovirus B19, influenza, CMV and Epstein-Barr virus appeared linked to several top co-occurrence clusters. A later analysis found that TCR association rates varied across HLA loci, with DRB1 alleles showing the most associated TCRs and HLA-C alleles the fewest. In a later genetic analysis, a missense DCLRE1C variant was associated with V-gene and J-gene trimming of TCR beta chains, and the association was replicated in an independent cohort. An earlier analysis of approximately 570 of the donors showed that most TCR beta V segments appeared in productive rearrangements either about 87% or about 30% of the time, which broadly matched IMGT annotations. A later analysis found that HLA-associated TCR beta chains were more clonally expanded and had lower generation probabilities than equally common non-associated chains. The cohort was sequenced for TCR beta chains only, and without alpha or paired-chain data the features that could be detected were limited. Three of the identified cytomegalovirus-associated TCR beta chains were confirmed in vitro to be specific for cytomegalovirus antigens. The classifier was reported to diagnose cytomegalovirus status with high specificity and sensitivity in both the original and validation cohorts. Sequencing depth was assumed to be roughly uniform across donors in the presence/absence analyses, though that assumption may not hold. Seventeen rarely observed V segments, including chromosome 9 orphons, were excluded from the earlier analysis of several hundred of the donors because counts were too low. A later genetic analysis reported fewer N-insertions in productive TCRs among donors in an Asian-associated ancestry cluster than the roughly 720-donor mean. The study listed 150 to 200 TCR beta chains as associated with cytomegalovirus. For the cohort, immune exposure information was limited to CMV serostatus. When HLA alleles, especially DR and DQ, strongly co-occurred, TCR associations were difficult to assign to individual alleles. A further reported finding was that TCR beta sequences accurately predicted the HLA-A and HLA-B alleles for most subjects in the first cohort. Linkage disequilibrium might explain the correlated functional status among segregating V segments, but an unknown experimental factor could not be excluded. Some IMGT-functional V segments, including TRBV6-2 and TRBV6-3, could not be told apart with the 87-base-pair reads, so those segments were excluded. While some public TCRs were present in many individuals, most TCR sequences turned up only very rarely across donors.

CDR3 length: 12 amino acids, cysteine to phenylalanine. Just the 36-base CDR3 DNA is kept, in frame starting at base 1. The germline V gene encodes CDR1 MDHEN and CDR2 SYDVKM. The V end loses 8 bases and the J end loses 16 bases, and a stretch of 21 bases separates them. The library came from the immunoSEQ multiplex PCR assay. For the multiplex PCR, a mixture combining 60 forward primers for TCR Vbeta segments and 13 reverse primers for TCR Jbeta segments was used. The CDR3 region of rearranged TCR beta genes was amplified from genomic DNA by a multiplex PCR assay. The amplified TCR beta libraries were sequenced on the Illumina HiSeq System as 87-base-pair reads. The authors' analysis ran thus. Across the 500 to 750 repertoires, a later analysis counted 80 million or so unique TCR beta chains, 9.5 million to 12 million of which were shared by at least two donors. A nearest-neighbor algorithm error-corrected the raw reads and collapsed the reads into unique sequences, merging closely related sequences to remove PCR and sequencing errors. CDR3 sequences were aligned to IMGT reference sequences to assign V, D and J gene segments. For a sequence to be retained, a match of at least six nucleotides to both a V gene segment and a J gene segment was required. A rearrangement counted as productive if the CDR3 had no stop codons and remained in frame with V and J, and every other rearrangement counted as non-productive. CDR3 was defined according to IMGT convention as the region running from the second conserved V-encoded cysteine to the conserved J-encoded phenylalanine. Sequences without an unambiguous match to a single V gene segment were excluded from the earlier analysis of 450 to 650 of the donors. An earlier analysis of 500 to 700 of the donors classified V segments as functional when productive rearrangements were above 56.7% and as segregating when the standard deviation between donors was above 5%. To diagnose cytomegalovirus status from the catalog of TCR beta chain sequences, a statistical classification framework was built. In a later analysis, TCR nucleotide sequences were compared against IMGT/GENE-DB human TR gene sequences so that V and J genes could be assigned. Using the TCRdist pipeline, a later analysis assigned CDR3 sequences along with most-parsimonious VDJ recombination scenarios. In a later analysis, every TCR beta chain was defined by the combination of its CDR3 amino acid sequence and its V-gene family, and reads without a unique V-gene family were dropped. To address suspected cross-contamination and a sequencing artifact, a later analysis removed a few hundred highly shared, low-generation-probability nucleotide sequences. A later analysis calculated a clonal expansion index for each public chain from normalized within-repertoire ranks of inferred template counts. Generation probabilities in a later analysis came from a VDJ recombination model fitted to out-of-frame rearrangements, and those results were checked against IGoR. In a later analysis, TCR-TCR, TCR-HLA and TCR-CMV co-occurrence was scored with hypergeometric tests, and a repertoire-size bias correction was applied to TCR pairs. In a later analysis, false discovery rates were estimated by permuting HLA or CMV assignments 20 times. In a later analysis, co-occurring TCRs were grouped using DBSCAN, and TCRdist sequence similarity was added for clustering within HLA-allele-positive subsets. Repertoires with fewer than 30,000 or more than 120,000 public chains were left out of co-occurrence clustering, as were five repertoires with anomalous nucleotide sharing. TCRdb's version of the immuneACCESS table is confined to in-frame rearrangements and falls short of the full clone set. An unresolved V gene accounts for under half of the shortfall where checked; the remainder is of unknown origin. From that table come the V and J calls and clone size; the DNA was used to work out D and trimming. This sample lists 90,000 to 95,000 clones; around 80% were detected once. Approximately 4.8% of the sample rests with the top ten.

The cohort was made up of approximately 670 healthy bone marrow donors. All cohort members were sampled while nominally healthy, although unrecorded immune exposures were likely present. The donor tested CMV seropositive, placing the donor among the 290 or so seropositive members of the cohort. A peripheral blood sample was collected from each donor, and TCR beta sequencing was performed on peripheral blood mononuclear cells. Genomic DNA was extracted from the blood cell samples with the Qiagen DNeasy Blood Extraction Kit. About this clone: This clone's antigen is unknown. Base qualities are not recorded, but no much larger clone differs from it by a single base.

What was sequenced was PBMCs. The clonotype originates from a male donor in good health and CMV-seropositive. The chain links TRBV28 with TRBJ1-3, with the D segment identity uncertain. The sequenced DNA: TGTGCCAGCTCTTCCCATCGGGTCCCGCGTTATTTT. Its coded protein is CASSSHRVPRYF. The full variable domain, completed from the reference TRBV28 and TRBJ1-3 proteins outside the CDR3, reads DVKVTQSSRYLVKRTGEKVFLECVQDMDHENMFWYRQDPGLGLRLIYFSYDVKMKEKGDIPEGYSVSREKKERFSLILESASTNQTSMYLCASSSHRVPRYFGEGSWLTVV.